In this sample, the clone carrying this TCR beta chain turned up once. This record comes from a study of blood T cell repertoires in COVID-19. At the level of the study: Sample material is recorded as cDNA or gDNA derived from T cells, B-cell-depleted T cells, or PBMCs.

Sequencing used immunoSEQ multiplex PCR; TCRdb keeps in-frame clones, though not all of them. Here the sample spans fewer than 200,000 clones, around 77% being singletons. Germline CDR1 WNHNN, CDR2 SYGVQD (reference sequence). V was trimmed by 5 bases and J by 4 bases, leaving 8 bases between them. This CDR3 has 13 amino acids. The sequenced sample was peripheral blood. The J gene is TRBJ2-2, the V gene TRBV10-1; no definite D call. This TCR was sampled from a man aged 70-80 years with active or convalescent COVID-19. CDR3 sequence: CASSFTSTGELFF. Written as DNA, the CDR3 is TGCGCCAGCAGTTTCACTTCCACCGGGGAGCTGTTTTTT.